Listed below are T cell receptor beta chains from one sample, sequenced in a study of shared clonotypes between healthy human individuals. Data came from immunoSEQ multiplex PCR; TCRdb stores just in-frame clones and leaves some out. Altogether about 2.1 million clones are present, just over 90% being singletons, with the ten largest covering around 1.7%. The sample consisted of naive CD8+ T cells from PBMCs. These receptors originate from a man in his late teens or twenties in good health. Some clones in this sample may be carry-over from other donors' samples. CDR3s include the opening cysteine and the closing phenylalanine or tryptophan. The order of the fields is CDR3 protein, CDR3 DNA, J gene, V gene, D gene, clone size. The D gene is left open where the match is weak. Not every row has a clone size; where given, it reads once, few, many or a size class.

CDR3aa: CASREAGGSGNTIYF
CDR3nt: TGTGCCAGCAGGGAGGCAGGGGGCTCTGGAAACACCATATATTTT
j_gene: TRBJ1-3
v_gene: TRBV27
d_gene: TRBD1
abundance: NA

CDR3aa: CASSWGTSLTDTQYF
CDR3nt: TGTGCCAGCAGCTGGGGGACTAGCCTCACAGATACGCAGTATTTT
j_gene: TRBJ2-3
v_gene: TRBV5-6
d_gene: TRBD2
abundance: once

CDR3aa: CASSPGLAANNEQFF
CDR3nt: TGTGCCAGCAGCCCGGGACTAGCGGCGAACAATGAGCAGTTCTTC
j_gene: TRBJ2-1
v_gene: TRBV7-6
d_gene: TRBD2
abundance: NA

CDR3aa: CASRWDRASYEQYF
CDR3nt: TGTGCCAGCAGGTGGGACAGGGCCTCCTACGAGCAGTACTTC
j_gene: TRBJ2-7
v_gene: TRBV28
d_gene: TRBD1
abundance: NA

CDR3aa: CASSAEQGVLADTQYF
CDR3nt: TGTGCCAGCAGTGCCGAACAGGGTGTCCTCGCAGATACGCAGTATTTT
j_gene: TRBJ2-3
v_gene: TRBV25-1
d_gene: NA
abundance: NA

CDR3aa: CASSSTGTSSFASSYEQYF
CDR3nt: TGCGCCAGCAGCTCCACCGGGACCTCCTCTTTTGCGAGCTCCTACGAGCAGTACTTC
j_gene: TRBJ2-7
v_gene: TRBV5-1
d_gene: NA
abundance: NA

CDR3aa: CASSFGRTENTEAFF
CDR3nt: TGTGCCAGCAGCTTCGGACGGACTGAGAACACTGAAGCTTTCTTT
j_gene: TRBJ1-1
v_gene: TRBV5-4
d_gene: NA
abundance: NA

CDR3aa: CSAGENQPQHF
CDR3nt: TGCAGTGCTGGGGAAAATCAGCCCCAGCATTTT
j_gene: TRBJ1-5
v_gene: TRBV20-1
d_gene: NA
abundance: few

CDR3aa: CASSSTQGSHEQYF
CDR3nt: TGTGCCAGCAGCTCCACACAGGGAAGCCACGAGCAGTACTTC
j_gene: TRBJ2-7
v_gene: TRBV7-3
d_gene: NA
abundance: NA

CDR3aa: CASRGRPNTEAFF
CDR3nt: TGTGCCAGTAGGGGCAGGCCGAACACTGAAGCTTTCTTT
j_gene: TRBJ1-1
v_gene: TRBV19
d_gene: NA
abundance: NA

CDR3aa: CASSPPTSGRVIYTQYF
CDR3nt: TGTGCCAGCAGTCCGCCGACTAGCGGGAGGGTAATATATACGCAGTATTTT
j_gene: TRBJ2-3
v_gene: TRBV28
d_gene: TRBD2
abundance: NA

CDR3aa: CASSESRGYEQYF
CDR3nt: TGCGCCAGCAGTGAGTCGAGGGGCTACGAGCAGTACTTC
j_gene: TRBJ2-7
v_gene: TRBV10-1
d_gene: NA
abundance: NA

CDR3aa: CASSSPRADEQYF
CDR3nt: TGTGCCAGCAGCTCGCCGAGGGCCGACGAGCAGTACTTC
j_gene: TRBJ2-7
v_gene: TRBV5-4
d_gene: NA
abundance: NA

CDR3aa: CSVLQGNTGELFF
CDR3nt: TGCAGCGTCCTACAGGGGAACACCGGGGAGCTGTTTTTT
j_gene: TRBJ2-2
v_gene: TRBV29-1
d_gene: NA
abundance: NA

CDR3aa: CASSQELRGQPFF
CDR3nt: TGTGCCAGCAGCCAAGAACTTCGCGGACAGCCGTTTTTT
j_gene: TRBJ1-4
v_gene: TRBV4-2
d_gene: NA
abundance: few

CDR3aa: CASSYGGSAQVGEQYF
CDR3nt: TGTGCCAGCAGCTACGGTGGGAGCGCTCAAGTTGGGGAGCAGTACTTC
j_gene: TRBJ2-7
v_gene: TRBV5-4
d_gene: NA
abundance: NA

CDR3aa: CASSSPSAGTGPRETQYF
CDR3nt: TGTGCCAGCAGCTCGCCCTCCGCCGGGACAGGGCCGCGAGAGACCCAGTACTTC
j_gene: TRBJ2-5
v_gene: TRBV7-2
d_gene: TRBD1
abundance: NA

CDR3aa: CAIASGDNYGYTF
CDR3nt: TGTGCCATTGCATCAGGGGATAACTATGGCTACACCTTC
j_gene: TRBJ1-2
v_gene: TRBV10-3
d_gene: NA
abundance: NA

CDR3aa: CASPLKGPGAIRLYQETQYF
CDR3nt: TGTGCCAGTCCCCTAAAGGGACCGGGGGCTATTAGGTTGTACCAAGAGACCCAGTACTTC
j_gene: TRBJ2-5
v_gene: TRBV19
d_gene: NA
abundance: NA

CDR3aa: CASSQDRARAYEQYF
CDR3nt: TGCGCCAGCAGCCAAGATAGAGCCCGGGCCTACGAGCAGTACTTC
j_gene: TRBJ2-7
v_gene: TRBV4-1
d_gene: NA
abundance: once

CDR3aa: CASSPTGGLEKLFF
CDR3nt: TGTGCCAGCAGCCCGACAGGGGGACTAGAAAAACTGTTTTTT
j_gene: TRBJ1-4
v_gene: TRBV9
d_gene: TRBD1
abundance: once

CDR3aa: CASSLGQVSTDTQYF
CDR3nt: TGTGCCAGCAGCTTGGGACAGGTCTCCACAGATACGCAGTATTTT
j_gene: TRBJ2-3
v_gene: TRBV5-6
d_gene: NA
abundance: NA

CDR3aa: CASSPDFYNEQFF
CDR3nt: TGTGCCAGCAGTCCCGACTTCTACAATGAGCAGTTCTTC
j_gene: TRBJ2-1
v_gene: TRBV28
d_gene: NA
abundance: NA

CDR3aa: CATSGDRGPGQPQHF
CDR3nt: TGTGCCACCAGCGGGGACAGGGGGCCTGGTCAGCCCCAGCATTTT
j_gene: TRBJ1-5
v_gene: TRBV15
d_gene: TRBD1
abundance: NA

CDR3aa: CASSLEGSLSYEQYF
CDR3nt: TGTGCCAGCAGCTTGGAGGGCAGCCTCTCCTACGAGCAGTACTTC
j_gene: TRBJ2-7
v_gene: TRBV5-5
d_gene: NA
abundance: NA

CDR3aa: CASRGGLVSYEQYF
CDR3nt: TGTGCCTCACGGGGGGGACTAGTGAGCTACGAGCAGTACTTC
j_gene: TRBJ2-7
v_gene: TRBV2
d_gene: TRBD2
abundance: NA

CDR3aa: CASSTNDGLAGGSTDTQYF
CDR3nt: TGTGCCAGCAGCACAAATGATGGACTAGCGGGAGGGAGCACAGATACGCAGTATTTT
j_gene: TRBJ2-3
v_gene: TRBV11-2
d_gene: TRBD2
abundance: NA

CDR3aa: CASSLRTGTRSGANVLTF
CDR3nt: TGTGCCAGCAGCCTTAGGACAGGGACAAGGTCTGGGGCCAACGTCCTGACTTTC
j_gene: TRBJ2-6
v_gene: TRBV14
d_gene: TRBD1
abundance: NA

CDR3aa: CASSTSGTGGPETQYF
CDR3nt: TGTGCCAGCAGCACTAGCGGGACGGGAGGGCCAGAGACCCAGTACTTC
j_gene: TRBJ2-5
v_gene: TRBV9
d_gene: TRBD2
abundance: NA

CDR3aa: CASSWGQALGYTF
CDR3nt: TGTGCCAGCAGCTGGGGACAGGCCCTTGGCTACACCTTC
j_gene: TRBJ1-2
v_gene: TRBV5-6
d_gene: TRBD1
abundance: NA

CDR3aa: CASSLLENTEAFF
CDR3nt: TGTGCCAGCAGCTTACTAGAGAACACTGAAGCTTTCTTT
j_gene: TRBJ1-1
v_gene: TRBV5-4
d_gene: NA
abundance: NA

CDR3aa: CASSWGTSYEQYF
CDR3nt: TGCGCCAGCAGCTGGGGGACGTCCTACGAGCAGTACTTC
j_gene: TRBJ2-7
v_gene: TRBV5-1
d_gene: NA
abundance: NA

CDR3aa: CASSIVAPSYEQYF
CDR3nt: TGTGCCAGTAGTATAGTCGCACCCTCCTACGAGCAGTACTTC
j_gene: TRBJ2-7
v_gene: TRBV19
d_gene: NA
abundance: NA

CDR3aa: CASTQRRGFYEQYF
CDR3nt: TGTGCCAGCACCCAGCGGAGGGGCTTCTACGAGCAGTACTTC
j_gene: TRBJ2-7
v_gene: TRBV28
d_gene: NA
abundance: NA

CDR3aa: CSVESGRNSYEQYF
CDR3nt: TGCAGCGTTGAGTCCGGGAGGAACTCCTACGAGCAGTACTTC
j_gene: TRBJ2-7
v_gene: TRBV29-1
d_gene: TRBD2
abundance: NA

CDR3aa: CASSIVLAGVRYNEQFF
CDR3nt: TGTGCCAGTAGTATAGTCCTAGCGGGAGTGAGATACAATGAGCAGTTCTTC
j_gene: TRBJ2-1
v_gene: TRBV19
d_gene: TRBD2
abundance: NA

CDR3aa: CASSHPSGPTDTQYF
CDR3nt: TGCGCCAGCAGCCACCCTAGCGGGCCCACAGATACGCAGTATTTT
j_gene: TRBJ2-3
v_gene: TRBV5-1
d_gene: TRBD2
abundance: NA

CDR3aa: CASSPNPQRSNEQFF
CDR3nt: TGTGCCAGCAGTCCCAACCCCCAGAGGAGCAATGAGCAGTTCTTC
j_gene: TRBJ2-1
v_gene: TRBV27
d_gene: NA
abundance: once

CDR3aa: CASSPEAASGPQETQYF
CDR3nt: TGCGCCAGCAGCCCGGAGGCCGCTAGCGGGCCCCAAGAGACCCAGTACTTC
j_gene: TRBJ2-5
v_gene: TRBV5-1
d_gene: TRBD2
abundance: NA

CDR3aa: CASSLVAAREGLNEQFF
CDR3nt: TGTGCCAGCAGCTTAGTCGCGGCACGGGAGGGCCTTAATGAGCAGTTCTTC
j_gene: TRBJ2-1
v_gene: TRBV13
d_gene: TRBD2
abundance: NA

CDR3aa: CASSLIGGNNEQFF
CDR3nt: TGTGCCAGCAGCTTAATTGGCGGAAACAATGAGCAGTTCTTC
j_gene: TRBJ2-1
v_gene: TRBV7-3
d_gene: NA
abundance: NA

CDR3aa: CASSEALPGQGRTEAFF
CDR3nt: TGTGCCAGCAGTGAAGCCCTTCCGGGACAGGGGAGGACTGAAGCTTTCTTT
j_gene: TRBJ1-1
v_gene: TRBV2
d_gene: TRBD1
abundance: NA